The T cell receptor beta chain under discussion was sequenced for a study of T cells expressing NK-cell markers. Study-wide background: The TCR beta repertoires originated in sorted CD3+CD56+NKG2C+, CD3+CD56+NKG2C- and CD3+CD56-NKG2C+ T cells. Study-level findings and limits: A few donors likewise had their CD3+CD56-NKG2C+ fraction led by these clonotypes. A range of about 1.0-8% of CD8+ T cells consisted of dominant NKG2C+ clonotypes in 5 or 6 donors.

A word on this clonotype: Its target is unknown.

5'RACE template switching built TCR beta cDNA with unique molecular identifiers. From the 5' RACE reads, TCRdb lists one entry per CDR3 protein and no DNA. In total, the table holds about 460,000 distinct CDR3 sequences. This CDR3 spans 13 amino acids. Germline V lookup: CDR1 WNHNN, CDR2 SYGVQD (reference sequence). The sequenced sample consisted of blood T cells: a sorted CD56 or NKG2C T cell subset, CD4+ or CD8+ T cells, or bulk PBMC T cells (not recorded which). This TCR was recovered from a woman aged 45-65 years in good health. This sequence joins TRBV10-1 and TRBJ2-3. This CDR3 reads CASSEPDTDTQYF.